One sample yielded the 20 T cell receptor beta chains listed below, sequenced in a study of identical twins. Each CDR3 protein gets one entry after TCRdb re-called the 5' RACE reads with MiXCR. The sample has around 250,000 distinct CDR3 sequences, approximately 12% seen once. These data also featured in a second study, about yellow fever vaccine responses in identical twins.

Sequencing was done on a sample of memory (CD45RO+) T cells sorted from blood. These receptors all stem from a woman between 18 and 30 years old in good health.

This clonotype was counted ten times or more. This chain connects TRBV7-2 to TRBJ2-3; a possible D gene is TRBD2 (5 bases). The CDR3 consists of 16 residues. V lost 1 base and J 0 bases, leaving 11 bases between the germline ends. From germline, CDR1 is SGHTA and CDR2 FQGNSA. The CDR3 DNA sequence: TGTGCCAGCAGCTTAGAGAGCGGATATAGCACAGATACGCAGTATTTT. This codes for CASSLESGYSTDTQYF.

This clonotype occurred a few times. The rearrangement links TRBV3-1 to TRBJ2-1; TRBD2 aligns across 11 bases. The V and J ends lost 1 base and 0 bases, in that order; junction bases with no gene match: 17. The CDR3 runs 22 residues. Germline CDR1 and CDR2: LGHDT and YNNKEL (reference sequence). The CDR3 nucleotides are TGTGCCAGCAGCCAAGTCCTGAGTCGGGCTAGCGGGAGGAAGAGCTCCTACAATGAGCAGTTCTTC. This encodes CASSQVLSRASGRKSSYNEQFF.

This sequence joins TRBV3-1 and TRBJ2-2; a possible D gene is TRBD1 (5 bases). Deletions cut 6 bases from V and 1 base from J, with 15 bases between. The CDR3 length is 16 residues. Germline CDR1 LGHDT, CDR2 YNNKEL (reference sequence). Here the CDR3 reads CASRRFSTGNTGELFF. CDR3 sequence (DNA): TGTGCCAGCAGACGATTTAGCACAGGGAACACCGGGGAGCTGTTTTTT. The full variable domain, in which reference TRBV3-1 and TRBJ2-2 provide the parts outside the CDR3, is DTAVSQTPKYLVTQMGNDKSIKCEQNLGHDTMYWYKQDSKKFLKIMFSYNNKELIINETVPNRFSPKSPDKAHLNLHINSLELGDSAVYFCASRRFSTGNTGELFFGEGSRLTVL.

The genes are TRBV7-9 and TRBJ2-2; TRBD2 agrees at 8 bases. Germline CDR1 reads SEHNR; CDR2 reads FQNEAQ (reference sequence). Unmatched junction bases numbered 5, after V lost 4 bases and J lost 4 bases. The CDR3 consists of 15 residues. The CDR3 DNA sequence: TGTGCCAGCAGCTCAGCGGGAGCGGTCACCGGGGAGCTGTTTTTT. This encodes CASSSAGAVTGELFF.

This clonotype has a handful of counts. The chain links TRBV6-1 to TRBJ1-2; TRBD1 might be the D (6 bases). V dropped 5 bases and J dropped 3 bases, with 10 bases sitting between them. CDR3 size: 13 residues. In germline, CDR1 is MNHNS, CDR2 SASEGT. This CDR3 is CASSPSGDYGYTF. The CDR3 DNA follows: TGTGCCAGCAGTCCGTCAGGGGACTATGGCTACACCTTC.

V is TRBV28 and J is TRBJ2-5, with 11 nucleotides matching TRBD2. The CDR3 consists of 18 residues. V lost 2 bases to trimming and J lost 5 bases; unmatched junction nucleotides: 13. CDR1 is MDHEN and CDR2 is SYDVKM in the germline V gene. The CDR3 bases are TGTGCCAGCAGTTTAGGGGCTTCCCCACGACTAGCGGGGGAGACCCAGTACTTC. Protein: CASSLGASPRLAGETQYF.

This clonotype came up a few times. DNA of the CDR3: TGTGCCAGCAGACCCAGGGGATTTAACTACAATGAGCAGTTCTTC. Translated: CASRPRGFNYNEQFF. The rearrangement uses TRBV27 and TRBJ2-1, with D perhaps matching TRBD1 (6 bases). The CDR3 loop spans 15 amino acids. V dropped 6 bases and J dropped 3 bases, with 15 bases sitting between them. The germline V gene encodes CDR1 MNHEY and CDR2 SMNVEV (reference sequence).

This sequence joins TRBV20-1 and TRBJ2-7; no firm D call. CDR3 length equals 13 residues. Trimming cost V 0 bases and J 7 bases, with 13 bases left between them. The germline gives CDR1 DFQATT, CDR2 SNEGSKA (reference sequence). The CDR3 DNA sequence: TGCAGTGCTAGAGAGTTCAGATCCGGTGAGCAGTACTTC. Protein: CSAREFRSGEQYF.

The chain carries TRBV24-1 and TRBJ2-2; 8 nucleotides line up with TRBD1. The V and J ends lost 3 bases and 4 bases, in that order; junction bases with no gene match: 6. There are 16 residues in the CDR3. CDR1 KGHDR and CDR2 SFDVKD come from the germline V gene. The CDR3 DNA reads as TGTGCCACCAGTGATCCGACAGGGGAAGGCACCGGGGAGCTGTTTTTT. Translation: CATSDPTGEGTGELFF.

The chain is built from TRBV5-5 and TRBJ2-1, with 11 bases fitting TRBD2. CDR1 is SGHKS and CDR2 is YYEKEE in the germline V gene (reference sequence). Losses at the gene ends were 4 bases for V and 8 bases for J; bases not matched to a gene: 11. The CDR3 loop spans 16 amino acids. The CDR3 spells CASSAGTSGRNDEQFF. DNA of the CDR3: TGTGCCAGCAGCGCCGGTACTAGCGGGAGAAACGATGAGCAGTTCTTC.

This chain uses TRBV2 with TRBJ1-1; D perhaps matches TRBD1 (5 bases). V lost 3 bases, J lost 6 bases, and 8 bases lay in between. The CDR3 covers 12 residues. From germline, CDR1 is SNHLY and CDR2 FYNNEI. The CDR3 is CASSEGRPEAFF. DNA for the CDR3: TGTGCCAGCAGTGAGGGACGACCTGAAGCTTTCTTT.

The rearrangement joins TRBV5-5 to TRBJ2-2, with D tentatively TRBD1 (5 bases). V gave up 3 bases and J gave up 7 bases, with 22 bases separating them. This CDR3 spans 17 amino acids. CDR1 and CDR2 (germline): SGHKS, YYEKEE (reference sequence). CDR3 DNA: TGTGCCAGCAGCTGGATCGCGACAGACCTACAAGGCGGGGAGCTGTTTTTT. Protein: CASSWIATDLQGGELFF.

The chain has TRBV10-3 and TRBJ2-7; possibly TRBD2 for D (7 bases). V lost 0 bases and J lost 4, with 13 bases in between. Germline V lookup: CDR1 ENHRY, CDR2 SYGVKD. This CDR3 comprises 15 residues. CDR3 residues: CAISESLGGAYEQYF. The DNA of the CDR3 is TGTGCCATCAGTGAGTCGTTGGGGGGGGCTTACGAGCAGTACTTC.

The sample holds a few counts of this clonotype. The V gene is TRBV5-1, the J gene TRBJ2-1; 8 nucleotides align to TRBD2. The trim removed 0 bases at V and 7 bases at J, leaving 6 bases unmatched. The germline V gene has CDR1 SGHRS and CDR2 YFSETQ. The CDR3 runs 15 residues. The CDR3 spells CASSLGASGSNEQFF. The CDR3 region has the DNA TGCGCCAGCAGCTTGGGGGCTAGCGGGTCTAATGAGCAGTTCTTC.

In this sample, this clonotype turned up a few times. V gene TRBV15 combines with J gene TRBJ2-5, with a possible D match to TRBD2 (6 bases). V lost 3 bases and J 5 bases, leaving 13 bases between the germline ends. Germline CDR1 reads LNHNV; CDR2 reads YYDKDF (reference sequence). The CDR3 extends over 14 amino acids. The CDR3, as DNA: TGTGCCACCAGCAGGGGAGGAGTTGCGGAGACCCAGTACTTC. Residues: CATSRGGVAETQYF.

The chain carries TRBV6-2 or TRBV6-3 and TRBJ2-2, with TRBD1 matching over 7 bases. The trim removed 5 bases at V and 4 bases at J, leaving 7 bases unmatched. Germline V gives CDR1 MNHEY, CDR2 SVGEGT. The CDR3 is 15 residues long. This CDR3 is CASSTRGQFTGELFF. As DNA, the CDR3 is TGTGCCAGCAGTACGAGGGGACAGTTCACCGGGGAGCTGTTTTTT.

This clonotype was observed a few times. The CDR3 DNA reads as TGCAGTGCTAGAGACGGCAGCCAGGGGAATCAGCCCCAGCATTTT. Encoded protein: CSARDGSQGNQPQHF. V gene TRBV20-1 combines with J gene TRBJ1-5; tentatively, D is TRBD1 (6 bases). V lost 0 bases and J 4 bases, leaving 13 bases between the germline ends. The CDR3 runs 15 residues. From germline, CDR1 is DFQATT and CDR2 SNEGSKA (reference sequence).

This clonotype was counted between two and nine times. CDR3: CASSVRLAADEQYF. The CDR3 coding sequence is TGTGCCAGCAGCGTAAGACTAGCGGCGGACGAGCAGTACTTC. This chain connects TRBV7-2 to TRBJ2-7; 9 positions match TRBD2. Looked up from germline, CDR1 is SGHTA and CDR2 is FQGNSA. With 5 bases clipped from V and 5 bases from J, the junction kept 7 bases outside the gene matches. This CDR3 has 14 amino acids.

The chain is built from TRBV29-1 and TRBJ2-7; D remains unclear. V dropped 5 bases and J dropped 1 base, with 9 bases sitting between them. This CDR3 is built from 12 residues. Per the germline V gene, CDR1 is SQVTM and CDR2 is ANQGSEA. The CDR3 here is CSVRTRSYEQYF. The CDR3 region has the DNA TGCAGCGTTAGGACCCGATCCTACGAGCAGTACTTC.

The chain has TRBV19 and TRBJ2-7; 11 bases align to TRBD2. V lost 1 base to trimming and J lost 4 bases; unmatched junction nucleotides: 3. Germline CDR1 is LNHDA and CDR2 is SQIVND (reference sequence). The CDR3 extends over 15 amino acids. In DNA form, the CDR3 reads TGTGCCAGTAGTATAGGCACTAGCGGGAGATACGAGCAGTACTTC. Translation: CASSIGTSGRYEQYF.